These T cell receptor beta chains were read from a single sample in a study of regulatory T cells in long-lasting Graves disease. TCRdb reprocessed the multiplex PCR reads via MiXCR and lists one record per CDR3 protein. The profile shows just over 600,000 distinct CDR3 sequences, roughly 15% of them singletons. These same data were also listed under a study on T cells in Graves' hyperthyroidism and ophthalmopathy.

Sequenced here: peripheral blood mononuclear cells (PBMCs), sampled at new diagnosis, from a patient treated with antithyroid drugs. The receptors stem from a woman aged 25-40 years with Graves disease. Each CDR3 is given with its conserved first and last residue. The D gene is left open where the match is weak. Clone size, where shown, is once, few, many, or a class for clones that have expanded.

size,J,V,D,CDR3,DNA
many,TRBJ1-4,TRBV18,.,CASSPLTNEKLFF,TGTGCCAGCTCACCACTGACAAATGAAAAACTGTTTTTT
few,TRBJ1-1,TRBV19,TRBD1,CASRGQGYGEAFF,TGTGCCAGTAGGGGACAGGGCTACGGTGAAGCTTTCTTT
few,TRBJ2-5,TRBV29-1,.,CSVVSLARGETQYF,TGCAGCGTTGTAAGTCTAGCCCGAGGGGAGACCCAGTACTTC
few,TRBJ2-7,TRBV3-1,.,CASSQPGATYEQYF,TGTGCCAGCAGCCAACCGGGAGCAACCTACGAGCAGTACTTC
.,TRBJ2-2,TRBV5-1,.,CASRGHSGEDTGELFF,TGCGCCAGCAGGGGACATTCCGGGGAGGACACCGGGGAGCTGTTTTTT
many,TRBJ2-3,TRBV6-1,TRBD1,CASRTGAGTDTQYF,TGTGCCAGCAGGACAGGGGCCGGCACAGATACGCAGTATTTT
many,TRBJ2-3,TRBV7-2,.,CASSLRISGVAYTQYF,TGTGCCAGCAGCTTACGAATTAGCGGAGTAGCGTACACGCAGTATTTT
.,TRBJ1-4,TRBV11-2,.,CASSWVKGVNEKLFF,TGTGCCAGCAGCTGGGTGAAGGGCGTTAATGAAAAACTGTTTTTT
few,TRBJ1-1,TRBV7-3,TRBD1,CASSLDRVDMNTEAFF,TGTGCCAGCAGCTTGGACAGGGTGGACATGAACACTGAAGCTTTCTTT
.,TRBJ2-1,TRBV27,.,CASTLSSAVNNEQFF,TGTGCCAGCACCCTCTCCTCGGCAGTAAACAATGAGCAGTTCTTC
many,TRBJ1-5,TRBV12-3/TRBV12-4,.,CASSLRRNQPQHF,TGTGCCAGCAGTTTAAGGCGGAATCAGCCCCAGCATTTT
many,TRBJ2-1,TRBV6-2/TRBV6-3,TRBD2,CASSYSDTGGSRNEQFF,TGTGCCAGCAGTTACTCGGACACGGGGGGTTCCCGCAATGAGCAGTTCTTC
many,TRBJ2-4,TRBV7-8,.,CASSSNRDIQYF,TGTGCCAGCAGCTCTAACAGGGATATTCAGTACTTC
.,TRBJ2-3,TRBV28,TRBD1,CASRNRGSTDTQYF,TGTGCCAGCAGGAACAGGGGTTCCACAGATACGCAGTATTTT
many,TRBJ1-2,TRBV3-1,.,CASRRGGGYTF,TGTGCCAGCCGAAGGGGCGGCGGCTACACCTTC
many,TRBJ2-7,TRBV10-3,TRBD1,CAISESTGSIDEQYF,TGTGCCATCAGTGAGTCGACAGGGTCGATAGACGAGCAGTACTTC
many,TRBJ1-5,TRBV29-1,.,CSVEGAGQPQHF,TGCAGCGTTGAAGGCGCGGGTCAGCCCCAGCATTTT
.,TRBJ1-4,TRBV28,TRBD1,CASRGGDRANEKLFF,TGTGCCAGCAGAGGGGGGGACAGGGCAAATGAAAAACTGTTTTTT
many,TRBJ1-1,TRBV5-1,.,CASKPDAIQMNTEAFF,TGCGCCAGCAAGCCCGATGCGATCCAGATGAACACTGAAGCTTTCTTT
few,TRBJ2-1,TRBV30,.,CAWKRGGKGNEQFF,TGTGCCTGGAAAAGGGGCGGGAAGGGCAATGAGCAGTTCTTC
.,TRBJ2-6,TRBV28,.,CATTTGSGANVLTF,TGTGCCACGACAACAGGGTCTGGGGCCAACGTCCTGACTTTC
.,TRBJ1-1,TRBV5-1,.,CASSARPAPSEEAFF,TGCGCCAGCAGCGCGAGACCGGCCCCCTCTGAAGAAGCTTTCTTT
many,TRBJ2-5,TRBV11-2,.,CASSLDQKGRVRETQYF,TGTGCCAGCAGCTTAGATCAGAAGGGTAGGGTGCGTGAGACCCAGTACTTC
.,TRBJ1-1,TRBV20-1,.,CSARDYRVNTEAFF,TGCAGTGCTAGAGACTACAGGGTTAACACTGAAGCTTTCTTT
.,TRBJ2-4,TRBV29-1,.,CSVGEAQLQNIQYF,TGCAGCGTAGGGGAAGCACAGCTGCAAAACATTCAGTACTTC
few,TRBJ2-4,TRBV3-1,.,CASSLRTGPVTAKNIQYF,TGTGCCAGCAGCCTAAGGACCGGCCCAGTTACTGCCAAAAACATTCAGTACTTC
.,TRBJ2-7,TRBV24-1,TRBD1,CATGSRGQGVHEQYF,TGTGCCACCGGATCCCGAGGACAGGGCGTCCACGAGCAGTACTTC
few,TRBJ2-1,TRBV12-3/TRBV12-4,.,CASNQPKDEQFF,TGTGCCAGCAACCAACCCAAAGATGAGCAGTTCTTC